Listed below are T cell receptor beta chains from one sample, sequenced in a study of regulatory T cells in long-lasting Graves disease. TCRdb recomputed calls from the multiplex PCR reads with MiXCR, one row per CDR3 protein. Altogether 600,000 to 800,000 distinct CDR3 sequences are present, 30% being singletons, with the ten largest covering 42%. The sample here was peripheral blood mononuclear cells (PBMCs), taken when the disease was refractory, from a patient treated with antithyroid drugs. The receptors shown here come from a female donor with Graves disease. Both conserved end residues are trimmed from each CDR3. Not every row has a clone size; where given, it reads once, few, many or a size class.

J: TRBJ1-1; size: few; length: 12; V: TRBV12-3/TRBV12-4; CDR3: ASSHPRKNTEAF
J: TRBJ1-2; size: NA; length: 13; V: TRBV6-1; CDR3: ASSEPDRDSYGYT
J: TRBJ1-1; size: NA; length: 13; V: TRBV7-8; CDR3: ASSTQLGSGTEAF
J: TRBJ2-3; size: NA; length: 14; V: TRBV11-2; CDR3: ASSPPPLPSTDTQY
J: TRBJ2-3; size: once; length: 9; V: TRBV12-3/TRBV12-4; CDR3: ASSLRGRRD
J: TRBJ1-5; size: NA; length: 13; V: TRBV10-3; CDR3: AISEEGQPNQPQH
J: TRBJ2-5; size: NA; length: 11; V: TRBV6-5; CDR3: ASSYTLSETQY
J: TRBJ2-7; size: NA; length: 13; V: TRBV5-5; CDR3: ASSPAGTGFNEQY
J: TRBJ1-6; size: NA; length: 11; V: TRBV20-1; CDR3: SASSGRTDSLH
J: TRBJ1-5; size: NA; length: 14; V: TRBV20-1; CDR3: SAREFKGDSNQPQH
J: TRBJ1-1; size: NA; length: 14; V: TRBV5-1; CDR3: ASSWDPGQGNTEAF